This note documents a single T cell receptor (beta chain) sequence. Antigen specificity is unknown. This sample was included in a study of beta chain features in type 1 diabetes. General study results and limits: Moderate yet significant TCRB CDR3 shortening was seen in Type 1 diabetes patients in all four CD4+ subsets. Type 1 diabetes patients had VDJ junctions that carried fewer insertions and more deletions.

The investigators reverse transcribed all of the isolated RNA, so they sequenced expressed TCRB transcripts. Here immunoSEQ multiplex PCR was the method, and the copy in TCRdb shows in-frame clones only, minus some. The repertoire has around 140,000 clones, about 12% of them found once; the top ten carry 1.3%. The CDR3 runs 16 residues. Germline values: CDR1 SGHNT, CDR2 YYREEE (reference sequence). Trimming took off 2 bases at V and 1 base at J, with 12 bases between the two ends. The chain joins TRBV5-4 to TRBJ2-2; D possibly corresponds to TRBD1 (6 bases). The sample comprised central memory CD4+ T cells from blood. This receptor was taken from a young man with type 1 diabetes. For the CDR3, the DNA is TGTGCCAGCAGCTTACAGGGAATGGGGAACACCGGGGAGCTGTTTTTT. This translates into CASSLQGMGNTGELFF.